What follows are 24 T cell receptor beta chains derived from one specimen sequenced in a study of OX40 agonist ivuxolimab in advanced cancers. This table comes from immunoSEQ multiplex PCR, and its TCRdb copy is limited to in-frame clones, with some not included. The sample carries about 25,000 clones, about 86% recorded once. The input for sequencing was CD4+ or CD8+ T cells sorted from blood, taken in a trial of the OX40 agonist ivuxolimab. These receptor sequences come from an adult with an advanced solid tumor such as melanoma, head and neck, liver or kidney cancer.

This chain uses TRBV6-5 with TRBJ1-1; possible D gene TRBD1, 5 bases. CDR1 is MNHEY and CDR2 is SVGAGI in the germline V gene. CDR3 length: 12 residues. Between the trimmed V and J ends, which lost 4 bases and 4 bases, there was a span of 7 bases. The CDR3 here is CASSWGGTEAFF. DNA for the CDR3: TGTGCCAGCAGTTGGGGGGGCACTGAAGCTTTCTTT.

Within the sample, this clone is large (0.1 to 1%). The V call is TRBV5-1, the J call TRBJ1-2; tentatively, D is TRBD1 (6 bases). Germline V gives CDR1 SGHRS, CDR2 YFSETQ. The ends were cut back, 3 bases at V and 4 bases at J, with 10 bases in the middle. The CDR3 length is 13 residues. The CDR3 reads CASSWDKSYGYTF. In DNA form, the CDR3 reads TGCGCCAGCAGCTGGGACAAAAGCTATGGCTACACCTTC.

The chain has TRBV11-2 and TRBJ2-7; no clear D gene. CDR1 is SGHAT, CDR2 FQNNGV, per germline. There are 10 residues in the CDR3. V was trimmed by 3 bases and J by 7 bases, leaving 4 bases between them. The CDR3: CASSFGEQYF. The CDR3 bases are TGTGCCAGCAGCTTCGGGGAGCAGTACTTC. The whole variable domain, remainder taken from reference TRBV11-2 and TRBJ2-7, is EAGVAQSPRYKIIEKRQSVAFWCNPISGHATLYWYQQILGQGPKLLIQFQNNGVVDDSQLPKDRFSAERLKGVDSTLKIQPAKLEDSAVYLCASSFGEQYFGPGTRLTVT.

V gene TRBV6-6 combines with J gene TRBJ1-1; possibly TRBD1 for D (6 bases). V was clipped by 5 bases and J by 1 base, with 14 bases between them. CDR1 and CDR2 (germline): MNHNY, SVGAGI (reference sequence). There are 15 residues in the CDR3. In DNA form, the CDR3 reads TGTGCCAGCAGTGCACGGGGGGCAGGGAACACTGAAGCTTTCTTT. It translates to CASSARGAGNTEAFF.

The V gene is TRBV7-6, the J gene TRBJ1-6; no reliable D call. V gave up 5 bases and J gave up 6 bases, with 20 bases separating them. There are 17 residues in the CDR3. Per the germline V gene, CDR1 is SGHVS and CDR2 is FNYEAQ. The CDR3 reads CASSRTAGTLSNSPLHF. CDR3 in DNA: TGTGCCAGCAGCCGGACCGCAGGAACCTTAAGTAATTCACCCCTCCACTTT.

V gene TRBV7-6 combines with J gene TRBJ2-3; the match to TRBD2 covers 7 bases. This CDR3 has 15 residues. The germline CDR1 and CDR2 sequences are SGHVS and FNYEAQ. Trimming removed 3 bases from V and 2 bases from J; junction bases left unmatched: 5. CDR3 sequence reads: CASSFLAVLTDTQYF. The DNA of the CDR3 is TGTGCCAGCAGCTTCCTAGCGGTACTCACAGATACGCAGTATTTT.

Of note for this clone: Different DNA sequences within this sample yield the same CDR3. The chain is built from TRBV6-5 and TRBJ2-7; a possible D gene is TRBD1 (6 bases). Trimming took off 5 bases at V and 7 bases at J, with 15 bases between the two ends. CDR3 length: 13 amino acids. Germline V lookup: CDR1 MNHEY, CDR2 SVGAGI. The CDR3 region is CASSHGTPLEQYF. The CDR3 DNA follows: TGTGCCAGCAGTCACGGGACACCTCTAGAGCAGTACTTC.

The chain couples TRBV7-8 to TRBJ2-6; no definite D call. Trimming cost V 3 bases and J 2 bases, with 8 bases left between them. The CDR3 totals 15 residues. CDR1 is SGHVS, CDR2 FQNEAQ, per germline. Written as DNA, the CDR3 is TGTGCCAGCAGCTTCGGGCGACCTGGGGCCAACGTCCTGACTTTC. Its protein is CASSFGRPGANVLTF.

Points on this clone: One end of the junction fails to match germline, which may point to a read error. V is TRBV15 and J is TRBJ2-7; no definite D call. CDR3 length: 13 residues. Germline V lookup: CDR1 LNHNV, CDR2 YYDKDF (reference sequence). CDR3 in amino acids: CAASRTATHEQYF. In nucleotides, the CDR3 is TGTGCCGCCAGCAGAACAGCGACGCACGAGCAGTACTTC.

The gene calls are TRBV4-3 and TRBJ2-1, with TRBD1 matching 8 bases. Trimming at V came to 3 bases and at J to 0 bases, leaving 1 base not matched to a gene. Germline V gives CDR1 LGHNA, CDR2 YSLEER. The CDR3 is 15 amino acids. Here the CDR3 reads CASSQDRVSYNEQFF. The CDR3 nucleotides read TGCGCCAGCAGCCAGGACAGGGTCTCCTACAATGAGCAGTTCTTC.

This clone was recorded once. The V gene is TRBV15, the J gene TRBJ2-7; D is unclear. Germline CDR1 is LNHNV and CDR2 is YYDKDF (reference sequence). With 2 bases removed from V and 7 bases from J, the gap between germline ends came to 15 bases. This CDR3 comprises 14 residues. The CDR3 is CATSRSEVGREQYF. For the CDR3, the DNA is TGTGCCACCAGCAGATCCGAAGTAGGCAGGGAGCAGTACTTC.

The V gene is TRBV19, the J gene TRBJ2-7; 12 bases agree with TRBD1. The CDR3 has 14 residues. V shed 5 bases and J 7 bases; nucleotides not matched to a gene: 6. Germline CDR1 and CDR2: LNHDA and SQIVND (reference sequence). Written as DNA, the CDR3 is TGTGCCAGTAGTCCCGGGACAGGGGGCTATGAGCAGTACTTC. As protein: CASSPGTGGYEQYF. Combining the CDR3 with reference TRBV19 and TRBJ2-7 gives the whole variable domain DGGITQSPKYLFRKEGQNVTLSCEQNLNHDAMYWYRQDPGQGLRLIYYSQIVNDFQKGDIAEGYSVSREKKESFPLTVTSAQKNPTAFYLCASSPGTGGYEQYFGPGTRLTVT.

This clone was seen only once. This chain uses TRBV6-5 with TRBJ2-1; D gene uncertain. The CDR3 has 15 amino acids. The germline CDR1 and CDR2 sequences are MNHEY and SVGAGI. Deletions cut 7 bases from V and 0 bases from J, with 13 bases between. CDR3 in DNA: TGTGCCAGCACTAGGACCCAGAGCTCCTACAATGAGCAGTTCTTC. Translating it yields CASTRTQSSYNEQFF.

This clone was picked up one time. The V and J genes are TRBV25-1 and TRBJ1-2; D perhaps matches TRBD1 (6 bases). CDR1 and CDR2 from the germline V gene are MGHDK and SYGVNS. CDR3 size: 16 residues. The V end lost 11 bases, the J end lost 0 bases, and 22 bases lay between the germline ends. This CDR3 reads CAPGELQDIANYGYTF. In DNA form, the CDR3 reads TGTGCCCCAGGGGAGCTCCAGGATATAGCTAACTATGGCTACACCTTC.

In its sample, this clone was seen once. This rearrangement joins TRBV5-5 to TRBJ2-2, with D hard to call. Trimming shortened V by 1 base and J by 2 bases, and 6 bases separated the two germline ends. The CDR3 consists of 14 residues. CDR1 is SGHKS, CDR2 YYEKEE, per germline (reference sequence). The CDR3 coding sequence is TGTGCCAGCAGCTTGCCTGTTAACACCGGGGAGCTGTTTTTT. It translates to CASSLPVNTGELFF.

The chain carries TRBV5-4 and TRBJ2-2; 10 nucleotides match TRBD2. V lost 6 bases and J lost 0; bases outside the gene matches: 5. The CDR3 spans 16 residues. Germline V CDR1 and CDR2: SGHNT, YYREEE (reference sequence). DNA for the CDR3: TGTGCCAGCATGGCTAGCGGGGGCCCGAACACCGGGGAGCTGTTTTTT. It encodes CASMASGGPNTGELFF.

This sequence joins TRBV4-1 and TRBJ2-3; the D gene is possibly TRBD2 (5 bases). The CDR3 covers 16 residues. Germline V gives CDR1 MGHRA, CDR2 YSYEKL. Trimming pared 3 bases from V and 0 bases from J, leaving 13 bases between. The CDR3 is CASSHLATSSTDTQYF. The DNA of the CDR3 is TGCGCCAGCAGCCATCTAGCTACCTCTAGCACAGATACGCAGTATTTT.

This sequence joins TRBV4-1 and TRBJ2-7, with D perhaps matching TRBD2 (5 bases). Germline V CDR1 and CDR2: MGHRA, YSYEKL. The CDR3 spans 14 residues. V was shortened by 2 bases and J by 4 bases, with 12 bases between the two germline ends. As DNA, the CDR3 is TGCGCCAGCAGCCAACGCACTGGACTTTACGAGCAGTACTTC. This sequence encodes CASSQRTGLYEQYF.

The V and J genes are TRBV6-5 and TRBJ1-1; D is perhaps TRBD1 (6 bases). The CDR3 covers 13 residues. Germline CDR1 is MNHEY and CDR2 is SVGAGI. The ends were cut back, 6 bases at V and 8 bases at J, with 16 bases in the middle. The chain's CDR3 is CASSNTGITEAFF. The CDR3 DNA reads TGTGCCAGCAGCAATACAGGGATCACCGAAGCTTTCTTT.

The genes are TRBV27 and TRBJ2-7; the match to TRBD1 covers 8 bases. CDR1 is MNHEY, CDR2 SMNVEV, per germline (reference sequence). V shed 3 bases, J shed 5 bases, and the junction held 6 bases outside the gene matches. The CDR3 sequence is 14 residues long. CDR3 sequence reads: CASSLVAGGHEQYF. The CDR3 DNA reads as TGTGCCAGCAGTTTGGTGGCAGGGGGCCACGAGCAGTACTTC.

For the CDR3, the DNA is TGTGCCAGCAGTTTATCAAGCGGGGGGGCGGGAGAGACCCAGTACTTC. Protein sequence: CASSLSSGGAGETQYF. The chain links TRBV27 to TRBJ2-5; TRBD2 agrees at 10 bases. Germline V CDR1 and CDR2: MNHEY, SMNVEV (reference sequence). The J segment lost 4 bases and the V segment lost 0 bases, leaving 5 bases of the junction unmatched. The CDR3 covers 16 residues.

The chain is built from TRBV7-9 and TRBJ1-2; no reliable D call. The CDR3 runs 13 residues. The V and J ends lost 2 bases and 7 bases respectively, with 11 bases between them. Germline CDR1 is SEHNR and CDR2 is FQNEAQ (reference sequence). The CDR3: CASSLSTSAGYTF. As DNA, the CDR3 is TGTGCCAGCAGCTTATCCACTTCGGCTGGCTACACCTTC.

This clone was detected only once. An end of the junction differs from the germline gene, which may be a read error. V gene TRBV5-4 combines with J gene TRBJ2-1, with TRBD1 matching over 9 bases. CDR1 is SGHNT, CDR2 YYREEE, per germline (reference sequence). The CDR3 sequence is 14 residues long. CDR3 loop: CASTLGDRADEQFF. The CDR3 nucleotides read TGTGCCAGCACCTTGGGGGACAGGGCCGATGAGCAGTTCTTC.

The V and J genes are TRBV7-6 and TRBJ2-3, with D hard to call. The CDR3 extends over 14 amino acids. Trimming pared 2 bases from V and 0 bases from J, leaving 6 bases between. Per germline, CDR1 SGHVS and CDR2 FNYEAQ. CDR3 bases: TGTGCCAGCAGCTTAACGGGTAGCACAGATACGCAGTATTTT. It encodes CASSLTGSTDTQYF. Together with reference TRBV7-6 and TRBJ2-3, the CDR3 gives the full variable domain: GAGVSQSPRYKVTKRGQDVALRCDPISGHVSLYWYRQALGQGPEFLTYFNYEAQQDKSGLPNDRFSAERPEGSISTLTIQRTEQRDSAMYRCASSLTGSTDTQYFGPGTRLTVL.